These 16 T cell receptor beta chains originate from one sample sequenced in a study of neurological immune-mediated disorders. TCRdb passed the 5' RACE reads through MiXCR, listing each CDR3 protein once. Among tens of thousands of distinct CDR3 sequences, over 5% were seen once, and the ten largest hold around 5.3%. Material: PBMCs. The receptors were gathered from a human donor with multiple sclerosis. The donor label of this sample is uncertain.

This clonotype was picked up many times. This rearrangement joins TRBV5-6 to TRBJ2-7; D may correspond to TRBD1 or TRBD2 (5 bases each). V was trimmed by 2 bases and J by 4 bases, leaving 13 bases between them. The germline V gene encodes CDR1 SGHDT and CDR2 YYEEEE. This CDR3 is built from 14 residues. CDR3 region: CASSFGDVEYEQYF. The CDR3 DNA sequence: TGTGCCAGCAGCTTTGGGGACGTAGAATACGAGCAGTACTTC.

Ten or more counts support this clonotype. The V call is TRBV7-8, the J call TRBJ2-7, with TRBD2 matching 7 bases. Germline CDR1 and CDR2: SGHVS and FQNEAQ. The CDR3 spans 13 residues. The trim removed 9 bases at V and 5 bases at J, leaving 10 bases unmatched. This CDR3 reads CASLEAGYDEQYF. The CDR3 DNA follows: TGTGCCAGTTTGGAAGCGGGGTACGACGAGCAGTACTTC.

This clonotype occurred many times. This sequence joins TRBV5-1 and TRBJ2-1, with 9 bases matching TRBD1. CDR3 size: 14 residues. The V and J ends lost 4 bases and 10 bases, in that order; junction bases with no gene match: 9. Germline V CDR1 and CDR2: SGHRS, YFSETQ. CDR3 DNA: TGCGCCAGCAGCGAACCGGGACAGGGTAGAGAGCAGTTCTTC. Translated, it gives CASSEPGQGREQFF.

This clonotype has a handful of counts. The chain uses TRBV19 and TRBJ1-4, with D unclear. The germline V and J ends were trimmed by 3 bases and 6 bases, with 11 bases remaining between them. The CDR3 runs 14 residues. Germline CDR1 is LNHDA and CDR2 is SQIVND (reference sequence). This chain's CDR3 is CASSMREGDEKLFF. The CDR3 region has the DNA TGTGCCAGTAGTATGAGGGAAGGAGATGAAAAACTGTTTTTT.

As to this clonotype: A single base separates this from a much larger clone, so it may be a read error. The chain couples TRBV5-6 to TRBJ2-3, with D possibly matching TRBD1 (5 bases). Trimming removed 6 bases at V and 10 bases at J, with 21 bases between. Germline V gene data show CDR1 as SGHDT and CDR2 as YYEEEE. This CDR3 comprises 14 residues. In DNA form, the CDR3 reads TGTGCCAGCACCCCCCGGGCAGGCAGGGATCCGCAGTATTTT. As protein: CASTPRAGRDPQYF.

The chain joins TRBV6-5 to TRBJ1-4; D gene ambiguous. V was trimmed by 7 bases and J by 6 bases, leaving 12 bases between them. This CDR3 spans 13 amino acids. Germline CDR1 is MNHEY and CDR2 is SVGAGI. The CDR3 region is CASNARADEKLFF. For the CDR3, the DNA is TGTGCCAGCAACGCCCGGGCTGATGAAAAACTGTTTTTT.

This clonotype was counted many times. CDR3 loop: CASSRGQGDIQYF. DNA of the CDR3: TGCGCCAGCAGCCGGGGACAGGGCGACATTCAGTACTTC. The chain links TRBV5-1 to TRBJ2-4; 9 bases match TRBD1. This CDR3 has 13 residues. Germline V lookup: CDR1 SGHRS, CDR2 YFSETQ. V dropped 4 bases and J dropped 8; count of bases not matched to a gene: 4.

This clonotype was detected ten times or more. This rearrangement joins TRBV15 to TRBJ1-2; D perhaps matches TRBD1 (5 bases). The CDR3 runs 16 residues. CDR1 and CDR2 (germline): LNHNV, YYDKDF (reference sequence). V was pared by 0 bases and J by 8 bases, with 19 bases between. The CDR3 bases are TGTGCCACCAGCAGAGATAGCGCGGGAAGGGGTATGGGCTACACCTTC. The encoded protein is CATSRDSAGRGMGYTF.

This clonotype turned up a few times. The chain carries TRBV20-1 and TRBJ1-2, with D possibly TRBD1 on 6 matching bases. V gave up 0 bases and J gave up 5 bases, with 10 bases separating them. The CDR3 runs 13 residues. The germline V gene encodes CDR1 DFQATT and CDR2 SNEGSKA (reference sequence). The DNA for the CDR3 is TGCAGTGCTAGAGACCGGACAGTTTATGGCTACACCTTC. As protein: CSARDRTVYGYTF.

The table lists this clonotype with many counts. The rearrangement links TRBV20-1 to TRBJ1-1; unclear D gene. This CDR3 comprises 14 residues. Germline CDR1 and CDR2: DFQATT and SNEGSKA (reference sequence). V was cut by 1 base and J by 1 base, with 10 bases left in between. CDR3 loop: CSARGFRRNTEAFF. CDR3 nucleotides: TGCAGTGCTAGAGGGTTCAGGAGGAACACTGAAGCTTTCTTT.

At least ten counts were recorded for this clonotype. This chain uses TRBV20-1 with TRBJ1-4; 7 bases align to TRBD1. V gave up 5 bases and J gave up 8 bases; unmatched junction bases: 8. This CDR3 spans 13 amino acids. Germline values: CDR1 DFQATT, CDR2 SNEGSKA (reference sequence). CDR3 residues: CSASDRMGEKLFF. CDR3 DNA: TGCAGTGCTTCGGACAGGATGGGGGAAAAACTGTTTTTT.

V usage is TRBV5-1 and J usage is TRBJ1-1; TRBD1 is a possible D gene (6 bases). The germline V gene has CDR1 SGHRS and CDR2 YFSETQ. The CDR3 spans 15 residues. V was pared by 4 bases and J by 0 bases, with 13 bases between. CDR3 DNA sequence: TGCGCCAGCAGCCCGGGGGGCTTAATGAACACTGAAGCTTTCTTT. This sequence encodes CASSPGGLMNTEAFF.

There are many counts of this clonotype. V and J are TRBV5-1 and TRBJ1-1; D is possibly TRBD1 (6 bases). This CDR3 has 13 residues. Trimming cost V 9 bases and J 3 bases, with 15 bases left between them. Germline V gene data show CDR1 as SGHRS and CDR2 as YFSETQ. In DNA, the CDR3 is TGCGCCACCTCCAAACCAGGGGACACTGAAGCTTTCTTT. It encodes CATSKPGDTEAFF.

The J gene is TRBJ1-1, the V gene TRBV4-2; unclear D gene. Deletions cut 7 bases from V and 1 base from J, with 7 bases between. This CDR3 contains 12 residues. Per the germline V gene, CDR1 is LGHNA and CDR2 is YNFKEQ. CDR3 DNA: TGTGCCAGCAACGGCTGGAACACTGAAGCTTTCTTT. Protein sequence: CASNGWNTEAFF.

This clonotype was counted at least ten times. The CDR3, as DNA: TGTGCCAGCAGCCCTCCGGGGGGCCACTCTTATGGCTACACCTTC. This gives the protein CASSPPGGHSYGYTF. The V call is TRBV7-2, the J call TRBJ1-2; a weak D match, TRBD1 (6 bases). This CDR3 is built from 15 residues. Germline CDR1 reads SGHTA; CDR2 reads FQGNSA. V lost 5 bases and J lost 5, with 18 bases in between.

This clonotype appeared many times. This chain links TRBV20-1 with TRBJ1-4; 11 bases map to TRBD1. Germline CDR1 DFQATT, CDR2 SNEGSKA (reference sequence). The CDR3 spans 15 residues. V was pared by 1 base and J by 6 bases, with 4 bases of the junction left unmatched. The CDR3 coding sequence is TGCAGTGCTAGAGCCAGGACAGGGGGCTATGAAAAACTGTTTTTT. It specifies CSARARTGGYEKLFF.